These 6 T cell receptor beta chains came from one sample sequenced in a study of regulatory T cells in long-lasting Graves disease. Time point indicated: newly diagnosed GD, antithyroid drugs for less than 3 months. Generation of the TCR library employed RNA extracted from PBMCs. TCR beta libraries were built with iRepertoire HTBI primers and Arm-PCR of CDR3 regions. One entry per CDR3 protein, called by TCRdb with MiXCR from the multiplex PCR reads. The data show 550,000 to 700,000 distinct CDR3 sequences, about 16% seen once. The data also belong to a second study, concerning T cells in Graves' hyperthyroidism and ophthalmopathy.

This specimen consisted of peripheral blood mononuclear cells (PBMCs), obtained at new diagnosis, from a patient treated with antithyroid drugs. These receptors were obtained from a man aged 18-30 years with Graves disease.

This clonotype was counted at least ten times. This chain uses TRBV12-3 or TRBV12-4 with TRBJ2-3; no clear D gene. Trimming stripped 6 bases from V and 0 bases from J, with 25 bases between. The CDR3 loop spans 19 amino acids. CDR3 sequence reads: CASRLEAITHLASTDTQYF. The CDR3 DNA follows: TGTGCCAGCAGGCTCGAGGCAATTACCCACTTGGCTAGCACAGATACGCAGTATTTT.

This clonotype was picked up many times. V is TRBV7-9 and J is TRBJ2-7; D is ambiguous. This CDR3 region has 19 residues. Trimming took off 6 bases at V and 3 bases at J, with 30 bases between the two ends. Per germline, CDR1 SEHNR and CDR2 FQNEAQ (reference sequence). The chain's CDR3 is CASSQITRFRPDPLYEQYF. CDR3 coding DNA: TGTGCCAGCAGTCAAATAACGAGGTTTCGCCCCGACCCCCTCTACGAGCAGTACTTC. The whole variable domain, remainder taken from reference TRBV7-9 and TRBJ2-7, is DTGVSQNPRHKITKRGQNVTFRCDPISEHNRLYWYRQTLGQGPEFLTYFQNEAQLEKSRLLSDRFSAERPKGSFSTLEIQRTEQGDSAMYLCASSQITRFRPDPLYEQYFGPGTRLTVT.

This clonotype was observed a handful of times. The V gene is TRBV4-1, the J gene TRBJ2-7, with 11 bases lining up with TRBD2. Looked up from germline, CDR1 is MGHRA and CDR2 is YSYEKL. The J segment lost 3 bases and the V segment lost 1 base, leaving 2 bases of the junction unmatched. This CDR3 region has 15 residues. CDR3 nucleotides: TGCGCCAGCAGCCAAGTTGGGACTAGCGGCTACGAGCAGTACTTC. Translation: CASSQVGTSGYEQYF.

The V gene is TRBV2, the J gene TRBJ1-5, with a weak D call TRBD1 (5 bases). CDR1 is SNHLY, CDR2 FYNNEI, per germline. V lost 10 bases and J 2 bases, leaving 15 bases between the germline ends. The CDR3 is made up of 14 amino acids. The DNA for the CDR3 is TGTGCCACCCGGGACGGGGCTGGCAATCAGCCCCAGCATTTT. This translates into CATRDGAGNQPQHF.

The V call is TRBV24-1, the J call TRBJ1-2, with D unresolved. This CDR3 has 11 residues. The ends were cut back, 0 bases at V and 8 bases at J, with 3 bases in the middle. Germline lookup yields CDR1 KGHDR and CDR2 SFDVKD. The CDR3 is CATSDLRGYTF. The CDR3 nucleotides are TGTGCCACCAGTGATTTGAGAGGCTACACCTTC.

The V gene is TRBV18, the J gene TRBJ2-7; D remains unclear. Looked up from germline, CDR1 is KGHSH and CDR2 is LQKENI. This CDR3 spans 14 amino acids. V lost 3 bases to trimming and J lost 3 bases, with 12 bases between them. CDR3 loop: CASSPSTSNYEQYF. The CDR3 nucleotides are TGTGCCAGCTCACCTTCGACTTCTAACTACGAGCAGTACTTC.